Listed here are 29 T cell receptor beta chains from one sample, sequenced in a study of T cells after yellow fever vaccination (dated by TCRdb to about 2019). Receptor amplification or capture employed 5' RACE. Sequencing was carried out with an Illumina HiSeq 2500. TCRdb trimmed the raw reads at Q25, called clones with MiXCR and kept productive beta chains. Every CDR3 protein is listed once, alongside the most common genes and DNA of its rows. The sample yields a few hundred thousand distinct CDR3 sequences; less than 20% were counted once. Approximately 15% of the sample comes from the top ten. The sample's treatment or condition, from its label and the paper: live attenuated yellow fever vaccine strain. The sequencing here drew on PBMCs, taken 5 to 6 days after the first yellow fever vaccination. The receptors come from a man between 18 and 35 years old who received the YFV17D yellow fever vaccine.

This clonotype was detected only a few times. The V and J genes are TRBV20-1 and TRBJ1-1; D ambiguous. V lost 3 bases, J lost 0 bases, and 8 bases lay in between. CDR3 size: 13 residues. Germline V gene data show CDR1 as DFQATT and CDR2 as SNEGSKA (reference sequence). CDR3 DNA: TGCAGTGCTAGTAGAAGAGTGAACACTGAAGCTTTCTTT. Translation gives CSASRRVNTEAFF.

This clonotype has at least ten counts. The V call is TRBV5-1, the J call TRBJ1-1, with no clear D. Trimming removed 0 bases from V and 0 bases from J, with 6 bases in between. The germline V gene encodes CDR1 SGHRS and CDR2 YFSETQ. This CDR3 has 14 amino acids. CDR3 DNA: TGCGCCAGCAGCTTGGGAAGCGTGAACACTGAAGCTTTCTTT. Amino acids: CASSLGSVNTEAFF. Full variable domain (outside the CDR3, taken from reference TRBV5-1 and TRBJ1-1): KAGVTQTPRYLIKTRGQQVTLSCSPISGHRSVSWYQQTPGQGLQFLFEYFSETQRNKGNFPGRFSGRQFSNSRSEMNVSTLELGDSALYLCASSLGSVNTEAFFGQGTRLTVV.

The J gene is TRBJ2-3, the V gene TRBV20-1, with D possibly TRBD1 on 5 matching bases. The CDR3 spans 13 residues. Trimming shortened V by 0 bases and J by 6 bases, and 10 bases separated the two germline ends. Germline V gene data show CDR1 as DFQATT and CDR2 as SNEGSKA (reference sequence). CDR3 loop: CSARDSWGDTQYF. As DNA, the CDR3 is TGCAGTGCTAGAGATTCATGGGGCGATACGCAGTATTTT.

This clonotype was seen only a few times. The chain recombines TRBV20-1 with TRBJ2-3, with 11 bases identical to TRBD2. The CDR3 is 15 amino acids. Per germline, CDR1 DFQATT and CDR2 SNEGSKA (reference sequence). J lost 3 bases, V lost 6 bases, and 8 bases had no gene match. CDR3 region: CSADGTSGGTDTQYF. Here the CDR3 DNA reads TGCAGTGCCGACGGAACTAGCGGGGGAACAGATACGCAGTATTTT.

This clonotype was counted only a few times. The CDR3 DNA sequence: TGTGCCAGCAGTTTACCTTTTCGGGTTTCCGAGCAGTACGTC. It yields the protein CASSLPFRVSEQYV. The rearrangement joins TRBV12-3 or TRBV12-4 to TRBJ2-7, with D unclear. V lost 2 bases and J 6 bases, leaving 14 bases between the germline ends. The CDR3 loop spans 14 amino acids.

V usage is TRBV3-1 and J usage is TRBJ2-1; a weak D match, TRBD1 (5 bases). From germline, CDR1 is LGHDT and CDR2 YNNKEL (reference sequence). This CDR3 is built from 14 residues. Trimming took 1 base from V and 9 from J, leaving 13 bases between them. The CDR3 is CASSQGPRVAEQFF. The CDR3 nucleotides read TGTGCCAGCAGCCAAGGCCCCAGGGTCGCTGAGCAGTTCTTC.

This clonotype turned up a few times. The chain couples TRBV12-3 or TRBV12-4 to TRBJ2-5, with 10 bases fitting TRBD2. The CDR3 has 15 residues. With 5 bases clipped from V and 2 bases from J, the junction kept 5 bases outside the gene matches. DNA for the CDR3: TGTGCCAGCAGTAGAGCGGGGGGGCTGCAAGAGACCCAGTACTTC. Protein sequence: CASSRAGGLQETQYF.

The chain recombines TRBV14 with TRBJ2-1; possible D gene TRBD2, 5 bases. Between the trimmed V and J ends, which lost 1 base and 4 bases, there was a span of 11 bases. The germline gives CDR1 SGHDN, CDR2 FVKESK. The CDR3 sequence is 15 residues long. The CDR3 loop reads CASSQGGWEYNEQFF. CDR3 DNA sequence: TGTGCCAGCAGCCAAGGGGGATGGGAGTACAATGAGCAGTTCTTC.

The chain couples TRBV6-1 to TRBJ1-4; D is ambiguous. This CDR3 region has 13 residues. Trimming removed 7 bases from V and 7 bases from J, with 13 bases in between. CDR1 is MNHNS and CDR2 is SASEGT in the germline V gene. The CDR3 DNA reads as TGTGCCAGCAACCCCTCCGGTGGTGAAAAACTGTTTTTT. It encodes CASNPSGGEKLFF.

The chain employs TRBV6-1 and TRBJ2-5, with D unclear. The V gene's germline CDR1 is MNHNS and CDR2 SASEGT. Trimming removed 2 bases from V and 7 bases from J, with 8 bases in between. The CDR3 has 12 amino acids. The CDR3 protein is CASSERRTTQYF. The CDR3 DNA is TGTGCCAGCAGTGAAAGGCGAACGACCCAGTACTTC.

This chain uses TRBV2 with TRBJ2-1; tentative D call: TRBD2 (5 bases). The V gene's germline CDR1 is SNHLY and CDR2 FYNNEI. The V end was cut by 4 bases, the J end by 0 bases, with 16 bases between. There are 17 residues in the CDR3. As DNA, the CDR3 is TGTGCCAGCAGTGTCTTCGGGATTAGGAGCTCCTACAATGAGCAGTTCTTC. The encoded protein is CASSVFGIRSSYNEQFF.

This chain connects TRBV12-3 or TRBV12-4 to TRBJ1-1, with D possibly matching TRBD1 (5 bases). This CDR3 region has 14 residues. V gave up 3 bases and J gave up 8 bases, with 16 bases separating them. Here the CDR3 reads CASSFPQDRQEAFF. The CDR3 region has the DNA TGTGCCAGCAGTTTTCCCCAAGACAGACAGGAAGCTTTCTTT.

This clonotype showed up just a few times. This chain links TRBV7-2 with TRBJ2-1; TRBD2 matches 11 bases. The CDR3 length is 16 residues. V lost 5 bases, J lost 2 bases, and 5 bases stayed unmatched. Germline-derived CDR1 and CDR2 are SGHTA and FQGNSA. The CDR3 DNA sequence: TGTGCCAGCAGCAAAATTAGCGGGGGGGCCTACAATGAGCAGTTCTTC. Translating gives CASSKISGGAYNEQFF.

This clonotype occurred many times. The chain recombines TRBV12-3 or TRBV12-4 with TRBJ1-1; D gene unclear. V lost 0 bases and J lost 7, with 3 bases in between. There are 11 residues in the CDR3. CDR3 coding DNA: TGTGCCAGCAGTTTAGCGGTTGAAGCTTTCTTT. Protein sequence: CASSLAVEAFF.

The chain is built from TRBV4-1 and TRBJ2-4, with a weak D call TRBD1 (7 bases). Germline loops: CDR1 MGHRA, CDR2 YSYEKL. V was shortened by 1 base and J by 5 bases, with 24 bases between the two germline ends. This CDR3 spans 19 amino acids. CDR3 in DNA: TGCGCCAGCAGCCAAGGCGGGACAGACATCCTTGAGCGGGAAAACATTCAGTACTTC. Residues: CASSQGGTDILERENIQYF.

The CDR3 nucleotides read TGCACCACCCACCCGCAGTACTTC. Translating it yields CTTHPQYF. The genes are TRBV1 and TRBJ2-7. TRBV1 is reported as a pseudogene. This CDR3 has 8 residues.

The V and J genes are TRBV27 and TRBJ1-4; D is uncertain. There are 13 residues in the CDR3. Deletions cut 2 bases from V and 8 bases from J, with 9 bases between. Germline values: CDR1 MNHEY, CDR2 SMNVEV (reference sequence). CDR3 amino acids: CASSLRVREKLFF. CDR3 coding DNA: TGTGCCAGCAGTTTAAGGGTTCGAGAAAAACTGTTTTTT. Drawing the rest from reference TRBV27 and TRBJ1-4, the complete variable domain is EAQVTQNPRYLITVTGKKLTVTCSQNMNHEYMSWYRQDPGLGLRQIYYSMNVEVTDKGDVPEGYKVSRKEKRNFPLILESPSPNQTSLYFCASSLRVREKLFFGSGTQLSVL.

This clonotype was picked up a small number of times. The chain combines TRBV30 with TRBJ2-5, with D uncertain. Per the germline V gene, CDR1 is GTSNPN and CDR2 is SVGIG (reference sequence). CDR3 length: 14 amino acids. Trimming left V 0 bases short and J 4 bases short, with 12 bases between. CDR3 DNA sequence: TGTGCCTGGAGTGTATATTATCAGCCAGAGACCCAGTACTTC. Residues: CAWSVYYQPETQYF.

V and J are TRBV12-3 or TRBV12-4 and TRBJ1-6; D is uncertain. The CDR3 length is 15 residues. The V end lost 5 bases, the J end lost 9 bases, and 17 bases lay between the germline ends. DNA for the CDR3: TGTGCCAGCAGTCCCCCCAGATATCGAGGTTCACCCCTCCACTTT. It is translated as CASSPPRYRGSPLHF.

The chain joins TRBV29-1 to TRBJ1-1; perhaps TRBD1 as D (5 bases). The V end lost 7 bases, the J end lost 9 bases, and 15 bases lay between the germline ends. Germline CDR1 reads SQVTM; CDR2 reads ANQGSEA. This CDR3 has 11 amino acids. The CDR3 sequence is CSGEGRGQAFF. The CDR3 DNA is TGCAGCGGGGAGGGTAGGGGTCAAGCTTTCTTT.

The chain couples TRBV12-3 or TRBV12-4 to TRBJ1-5, with 9 positions matching TRBD1. The CDR3 has 17 amino acids. V trimming: 6 bases; J trimming: 3 bases; junction bases outside the gene matches: 12. DNA of the CDR3: TGTGCCAGCAGCTCCGGGACAGGGCTCCGTTTCAATCAGCCCCAGCATTTT. Translating gives CASSSGTGLRFNQPQHF.

The chain is built from TRBV9 and TRBJ1-2, with 7 bases aligning to TRBD1. This CDR3 spans 15 amino acids. Looked up from germline, CDR1 is SGDLS and CDR2 is YYNGEE. V lost 0 bases to trimming and J lost 2 bases; unmatched junction nucleotides: 4. CDR3 sequence reads: CASSVAVTGNYGYTF. DNA for the CDR3: TGTGCCAGCAGCGTAGCGGTGACAGGGAACTATGGCTACACCTTC.

This chain joins TRBV4-3 and TRBJ2-5; the D gene is possibly TRBD2 (5 bases). Germline V gives CDR1 LGHNA, CDR2 YSLEER. The germline V and J ends were trimmed by 4 bases and 2 bases, with 14 bases remaining between them. The CDR3 runs to 15 residues. The CDR3 DNA reads TGCGCCAGCAGCCCACAGCCGGGAACACAAGAGACCCAGTACTTC. Translated: CASSPQPGTQETQYF.

The chain's CDR3 is CASSFGGGGPSSYEQYV. The CDR3 DNA is TGCGCCAGCAGCTTTGGTGGCGGGGGGCCGAGCTCCTACGAGCAGTACGTC. The chain is built from TRBV5-1 and TRBJ2-7; TRBD2 matches at 8 bases. The trim removed 2 bases at V and 0 bases at J, leaving 10 bases unmatched. The V gene's germline CDR1 is SGHRS and CDR2 YFSETQ. The CDR3 is 17 residues long.

The chain links TRBV7-2 to TRBJ2-4; D possibly uses TRBD1 or TRBD2 (5 bases each). CDR1 is SGHTA, CDR2 FQGNSA, per germline. The CDR3 is made up of 15 amino acids. V gave up 3 bases and J gave up 1 base, with 10 bases separating them. CDR3 DNA: TGTGCCAGCAGCTTGGGGACCATCGCCAAAAACATTCAGTACTTC. This encodes CASSLGTIAKNIQYF. The full variable domain, rest sourced from reference TRBV7-2 and TRBJ2-4, is GAGVSQSPSNKVTEKGKDVELRCDPISGHTALYWYRQSLGQGLEFLIYFQGNSAPDKSGLPSDRFSAERTGGSVSTLTIQRTQQEDSAVYLCASSLGTIAKNIQYFGAGTRLSVL.

V usage is TRBV11-2 and J usage is TRBJ2-1; no definite D call. Germline V gene sequence: CDR1 SGHAT, CDR2 FQNNGV. Trimming left V 7 bases short and J 8 bases short, with 12 bases between. This CDR3 spans 12 amino acids. CDR3 protein: CASTPKSDEQFF. The CDR3 coding sequence is TGTGCCAGCACCCCAAAATCCGATGAGCAGTTCTTC.

The chain couples TRBV5-1 to TRBJ1-1; the D is unclear. This CDR3 has 14 residues. Trimming pared 0 bases from V and 4 bases from J, leaving 10 bases between. CDR1 is SGHRS and CDR2 is YFSETQ in the germline V gene. The DNA of the CDR3 is TGCGCCAGCAGCTTGGACTTAGCAAGCACTGAAGCTTTCTTT. Residues: CASSLDLASTEAFF.

The chain combines TRBV7-2 with TRBJ2-5; 14 nucleotides line up with TRBD2. The junction had 8 bases not matched to a gene; V was cut back by 6 bases and J by 5 bases. CDR3 size: 16 residues. Germline-derived CDR1 and CDR2 are SGHTA and FQGNSA. CDR3: CASRRGGLAGDETQYF. CDR3 nucleotides: TGTGCCAGCAGGCGGGGGGGACTAGCGGGGGACGAGACCCAGTACTTC.

Only a few counts were recorded for this clonotype. The J gene is TRBJ1-6, the V gene TRBV7-9; weak D call: TRBD1 (6 bases). V was shortened by 1 base and J by 7 bases, with 14 bases between the two germline ends. The germline V gene encodes CDR1 SEHNR and CDR2 FQNEAQ (reference sequence). There are 16 residues in the CDR3. For the CDR3, the DNA is TGTGCCAGCAGCTTAGTGGTTCGGCAGGGGAATTCACCCCTCCACTTT. It codes for CASSLVVRQGNSPLHF.